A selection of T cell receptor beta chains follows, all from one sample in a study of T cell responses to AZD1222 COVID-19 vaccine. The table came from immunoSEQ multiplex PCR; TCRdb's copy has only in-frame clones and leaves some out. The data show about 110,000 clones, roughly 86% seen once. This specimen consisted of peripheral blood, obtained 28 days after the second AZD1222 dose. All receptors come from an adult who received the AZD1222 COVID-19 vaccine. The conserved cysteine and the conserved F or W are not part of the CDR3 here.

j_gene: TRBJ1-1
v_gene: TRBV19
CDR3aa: ATSPRLLNTEAF

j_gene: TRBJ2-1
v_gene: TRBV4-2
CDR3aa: ASSQDVGGRANNEQF

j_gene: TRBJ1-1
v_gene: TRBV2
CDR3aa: ASRTGGAGEAF

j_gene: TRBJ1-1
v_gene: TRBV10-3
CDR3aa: AISGASRAATEAF

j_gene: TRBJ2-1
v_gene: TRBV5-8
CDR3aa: ASKSRLRSYNEQF

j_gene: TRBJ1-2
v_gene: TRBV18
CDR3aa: ASSPAANYGYT

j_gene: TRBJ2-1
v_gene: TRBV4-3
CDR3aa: ASSQEAWTGMYNEQF

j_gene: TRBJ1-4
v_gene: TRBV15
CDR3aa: ATSRDRGAEKLF

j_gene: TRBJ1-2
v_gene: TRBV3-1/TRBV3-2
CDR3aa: ASRRGAGGYT

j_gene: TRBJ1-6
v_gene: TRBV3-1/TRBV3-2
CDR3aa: ASSHPGSNSPLH

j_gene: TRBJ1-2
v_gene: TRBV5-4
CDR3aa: ASSLDRANYGYT

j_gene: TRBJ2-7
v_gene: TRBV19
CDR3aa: ASTKGHPGEQY

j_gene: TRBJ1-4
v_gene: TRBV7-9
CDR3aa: ASSLAGGAGEKLF

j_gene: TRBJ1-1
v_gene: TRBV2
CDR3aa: ASRIGMNTEAF

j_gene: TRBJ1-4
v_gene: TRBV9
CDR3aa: ASSVAGGREKLF

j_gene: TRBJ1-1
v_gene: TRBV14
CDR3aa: ASSQDIAYGTANTEAF

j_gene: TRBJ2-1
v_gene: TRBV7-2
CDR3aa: ASSSQEGLVGNEQF

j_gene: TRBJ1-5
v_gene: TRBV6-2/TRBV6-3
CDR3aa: ASSEYRGGNQPQH

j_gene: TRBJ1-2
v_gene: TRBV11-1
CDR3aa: ASTKGHPDWGYT

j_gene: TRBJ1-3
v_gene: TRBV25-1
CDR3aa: ASSGSGQDSGNTIY

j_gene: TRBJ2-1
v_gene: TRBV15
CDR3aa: ATSYKSGTEQF

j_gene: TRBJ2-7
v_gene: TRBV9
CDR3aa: ASSPRTSGYEQY

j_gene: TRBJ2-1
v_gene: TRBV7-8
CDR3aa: ASSSAGQGYNEQF

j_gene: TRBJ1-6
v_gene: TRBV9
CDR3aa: ASNTGTGHSPLH

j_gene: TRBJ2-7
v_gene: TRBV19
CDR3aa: ASSIGGSSYEQY

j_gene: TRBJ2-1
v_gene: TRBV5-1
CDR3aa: ASSFGTSGSNEQF

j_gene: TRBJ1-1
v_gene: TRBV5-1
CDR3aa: ASSSTGKAF

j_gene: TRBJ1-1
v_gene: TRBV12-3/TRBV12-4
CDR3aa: ASSLSNTEAF

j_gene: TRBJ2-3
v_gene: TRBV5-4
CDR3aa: ASSLFRSLKGDDTQY

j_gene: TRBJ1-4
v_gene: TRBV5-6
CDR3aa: ASSLDQGMSEKLF

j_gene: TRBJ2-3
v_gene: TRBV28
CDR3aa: ASSLMGLGLTDTQY

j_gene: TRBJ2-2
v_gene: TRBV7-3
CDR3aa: ASSVTGGGTGELF

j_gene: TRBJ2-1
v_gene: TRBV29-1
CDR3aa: SVEGAPTIVYNEQF

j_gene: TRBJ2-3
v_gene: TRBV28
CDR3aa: ASSFLAPSTDTQY

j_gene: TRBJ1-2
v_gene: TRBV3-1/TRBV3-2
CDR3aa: ASSPGQGPNYGYT

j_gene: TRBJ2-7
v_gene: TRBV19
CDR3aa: ASSRGTSGYSYEQY

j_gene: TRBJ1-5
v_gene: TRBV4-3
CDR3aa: ASSQDRRSSNQPQH

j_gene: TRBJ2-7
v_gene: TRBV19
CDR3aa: ASSPGVRYEQY

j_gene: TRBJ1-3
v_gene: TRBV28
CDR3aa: ASSLGATINSGNTIY

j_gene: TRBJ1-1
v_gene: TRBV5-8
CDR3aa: ASRGQTSGGAF

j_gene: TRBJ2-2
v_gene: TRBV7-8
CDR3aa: ASSRYTGELF

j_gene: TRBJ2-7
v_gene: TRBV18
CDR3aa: ASSEGLTYEQY

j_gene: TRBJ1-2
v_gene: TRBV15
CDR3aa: ATSGGYGYT

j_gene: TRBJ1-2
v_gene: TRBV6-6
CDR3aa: ASSYSGLEGYT

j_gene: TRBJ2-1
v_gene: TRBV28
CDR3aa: ASSPPGLGIDEQF

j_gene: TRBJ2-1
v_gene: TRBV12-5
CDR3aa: ASGSDLANEQF

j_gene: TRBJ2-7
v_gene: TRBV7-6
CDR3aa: ASSLAHTSGSYEQY

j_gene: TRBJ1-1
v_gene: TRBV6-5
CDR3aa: ASSLTGNTEAF

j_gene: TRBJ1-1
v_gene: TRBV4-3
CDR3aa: ASSNRQTGGNTEAF

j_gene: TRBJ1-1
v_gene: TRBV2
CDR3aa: ASHRDGTEAF

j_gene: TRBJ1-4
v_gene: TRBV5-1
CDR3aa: ASRQGANEKLF

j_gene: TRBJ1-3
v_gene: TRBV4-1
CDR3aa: ASSQDTGRTGNTIY

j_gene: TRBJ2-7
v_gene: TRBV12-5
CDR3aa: ASGLVQGSGGEQY

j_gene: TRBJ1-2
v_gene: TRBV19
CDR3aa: ASSIDTDYGYT

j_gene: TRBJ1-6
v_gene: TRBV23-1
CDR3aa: ASSLKANSPLH

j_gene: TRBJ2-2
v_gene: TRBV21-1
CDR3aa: ASSARVAGRVTGELF

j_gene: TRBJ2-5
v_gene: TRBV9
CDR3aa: ASSDGAQETQY